This T cell receptor (beta chain) appears in the sequencing data of a study of OX40 agonist ivuxolimab in advanced cancers. Findings and limits, study-wide: Dose levels from 0.1 to 3.0 mg/kg saw CD4+ and CD8+ blood T cells expand clonally by week 6.

The assay was immunoSEQ multiplex PCR, and TCRdb's table has in-frame clones only and misses some. The table lists 65,000 to 80,000 clones, around 81% of them singletons. With respect to this clone: The target antigen is unknown.

The receptor comes from an adult with an advanced solid tumor such as melanoma, head and neck, liver or kidney cancer. Sequenced here: CD4+ or CD8+ T cells sorted from blood, sampled in a trial of the OX40 agonist ivuxolimab.

The CDR3 spells CASGRTGGNEKLFF. The CDR3 DNA sequence: TGTGCTAGTGGACGGACAGGGGGTAATGAAAAACTGTTTTTT. The rearrangement uses TRBV12-5 and TRBJ1-4, with 10 bases lining up with TRBD1. J lost 4 bases, V lost 6 bases, and 2 bases had no gene match. This CDR3 comprises 14 residues. CDR1 is LGHNT and CDR2 is FRNRAP in the germline V gene.